This T cell receptor beta chain was identified during a study of blood T cell repertoires in COVID-19. The protocol was immunoSEQ multiplex PCR, while the TCRdb copy is restricted to in-frame clones and leaves out a portion. The sample yields fewer than 300,000 clones, about 80% seen once. The sample taken for sequencing was peripheral blood. The receptor was isolated from a person between 65 and 79 years old with COVID-19, enrolled during active disease.

CDR3 in amino acids: CASSRWTSGSGANVLTF. The CDR3 nucleotides are TGTGCCAGCAGCAGGTGGACTAGCGGGAGTGGGGCCAACGTCCTGACTTTC. The V and J genes are TRBV25-1 and TRBJ2-6, with 13 positions matching TRBD2. CDR1 MGHDK and CDR2 SYGVNS come from the germline V gene. The V and J ends lost 6 bases and 3 bases, in that order; junction bases with no gene match: 5. The CDR3 covers 17 residues. The full variable domain, rest sourced from reference TRBV25-1 and TRBJ2-6, is EADIYQTPRYLVIGTGKKITLECSQTMGHDKMYWYQQDPGMELHLIHYSYGVNSTEKGDLSSESTVSRIRTEHFPLTLESARPSHTSQYLCASSRWTSGSGANVLTFGAGSRLTVL.